The 17 T cell receptor beta chains below come from one sample, sequenced in a study of metastatic and nonmetastatic thyroid tumors. TCRdb recomputed clones from the PCR reads via MiXCR. The sample includes more than 10,000 clones, approximately 29% seen only once; the top ten take about 16%. Patients had received no treatment of any kind before thyroid surgery. The specimen was tumor tissue. The origin of the receptors is a female donor with papillary thyroid cancer or a benign thyroid nodule (not recorded which). Some clones in this sample may be carry-over from other donors' samples.

This chain links TRBV11-2 with TRBJ2-7, with 10 bases lining up with TRBD2. In germline, CDR1 is SGHAT, CDR2 FQNNGV. The CDR3 runs 15 residues. Trimming cost V 5 bases and J 0 bases; bases outside gene matches: 4. The CDR3 DNA sequence: TGTGCCAGCAGCCCACTAGCGGGATTCTCCTACGAGCAGTACTTC. Translated, it gives CASSPLAGFSYEQYF.

This clone is medium-sized in the sample. J is TRBJ1-2 and V is TRBV5-6; D not certain. The CDR3 is made up of 16 amino acids. Germline assignment: CDR1 SGHDT and CDR2 YYEEEE. V lost 1 base to trimming and J lost 2 bases, with 15 bases between them. CDR3 sequence: CASSLSYLGANYGYTF. Here the CDR3 DNA reads TGTGCCAGCAGCTTGAGTTATTTGGGTGCCAACTATGGCTACACCTTC.

This clone was found a few times. The chain employs TRBV20-1 and TRBJ1-1; no definite D call. CDR3 length: 12 amino acids. Trimming shortened V by 2 bases and J by 5 bases, and 9 bases separated the two germline ends. From germline, CDR1 is DFQATT and CDR2 SNEGSKA (reference sequence). The CDR3, as DNA: TGCAGTGCTAGAATGGGTTATACTGAAGCTTTCTTT. Protein sequence: CSARMGYTEAFF.

Only a few counts were recorded for this clone. This rearrangement joins TRBV7-8 to TRBJ2-7; the match to TRBD2 covers 7 bases. CDR1 is SGHVS, CDR2 FQNEAQ, per germline. CDR3 length: 12 residues. The V segment lost 5 bases and the J segment 6 bases; nucleotides outside the gene matches: 4. CDR3 residues: CASSQPGGEQYF. CDR3 sequence (DNA): TGTGCCAGCAGCCAACCGGGGGGCGAGCAGTACTTC. The variable domain in full, completed from reference TRBV7-8 and TRBJ2-7, reads GAGVSQSPRYKVAKRGQDVALRCDPISGHVSLFWYQQALGQGPEFLTYFQNEAQLDKSGLPSDRFFAERPEGSVSTLKIQRTQQEDSAVYLCASSQPGGEQYFGPGTRLTVT.

This clone has a handful of counts. The chain joins TRBV11-2 to TRBJ1-1; D ambiguous. The CDR3 has 13 amino acids. The V gene lost 5 bases and the J gene lost 4 bases, with 11 bases spanning the gap. Germline V CDR1 and CDR2: SGHAT, FQNNGV. The CDR3 coding sequence is TGTGCCAGCAGCCCCTACCCCGTCACTGAAGCTTTCTTT. Translated: CASSPYPVTEAFF.

This clone was recorded many times. The chain employs TRBV12-3 or TRBV12-4 and TRBJ2-1; D gene unclear. CDR3 length: 14 amino acids. Trimming shortened V by 6 bases and J by 8 bases, and 17 bases separated the two germline ends. The CDR3 protein is CASRRPAGGDEQFF. The CDR3 DNA reads TGTGCCAGCAGACGTCCCGCCGGCGGCGATGAGCAGTTCTTC.

The chain has TRBV30 and TRBJ2-7, with a weak D call TRBD1 (5 bases). The germline gives CDR1 GTSNPN, CDR2 SVGIG (reference sequence). Deletions cut 3 bases from V and 10 bases from J, with 13 bases between. The CDR3 runs 11 residues. CDR3 region: CAWRTAYIQYF. The DNA of the CDR3 is TGTGCCTGGAGGACAGCCTATATTCAGTACTTC.

This clone counts as medium-sized. The chain carries TRBV7-8 and TRBJ2-7; TRBD2 matches at 10 bases. Trimming took 1 base from V and 3 from J; bases not matched to a gene: 18. The CDR3 runs 20 residues. Germline V gene lookup returns CDR1 SGHVS and CDR2 FQNEAQ. The chain's CDR3 is CASSLGRLAGSEVPHYEQYF. The CDR3 nucleotides read TGTGCCAGCAGCTTAGGCAGACTAGCGGGCTCCGAGGTGCCTCACTACGAGCAGTACTTC.

This CDR3 is CASSFGPAGTSYEQYF. CDR3 bases: TGTGCCAGCAGCTTTGGTCCAGCGGGAACCTCCTACGAGCAGTACTTC. The chain recombines TRBV11-2 with TRBJ2-7; 7 nucleotides agree with TRBD2. Germline V CDR1 and CDR2: SGHAT, FQNNGV. The trim removed 3 bases at V and 0 bases at J, leaving 8 bases unmatched. This CDR3 is built from 16 residues.

This clone came up many times. The gene calls are TRBV20-1 and TRBJ1-1; 8 bases align to TRBD1. The CDR3 contains 13 residues. The V gene end was trimmed by 5 bases and the J gene end by 3 bases; junction bases not matched to a gene: 5. CDR1 and CDR2 (germline): DFQATT, SNEGSKA (reference sequence). CDR3 DNA: TGCAGTGCTTCTCCAGGGGGCTACACTGAAGCTTTCTTT. This gives the protein CSASPGGYTEAFF.

The chain recombines TRBV14 with TRBJ2-5, with D perhaps given as TRBD1 or TRBD2 (5 bases each). Germline V gene lookup returns CDR1 SGHDN and CDR2 FVKESK. The V and J ends lost 3 bases and 4 bases respectively, with 12 bases between them. This CDR3 has 14 residues. This CDR3 is CASSQYRDGETQYF. The CDR3 nucleotides read TGTGCCAGCAGCCAGTACCGGGACGGAGAGACCCAGTACTTC. Full variable domain (remainder filled in from reference TRBV14 and TRBJ2-5): EAGVTQFPSHSVIEKGQTVTLRCDPISGHDNLYWYRRVMGKEIKFLLHFVKESKQDESGMPNNRFLAERTGGTYSTLKVQPAELEDSGVYFCASSQYRDGETQYFGPGTRLLVL.

The chain links TRBV10-3 to TRBJ2-2, with a tentative D call TRBD2 (6 bases). Germline assignment: CDR1 ENHRY and CDR2 SYGVKD. Trimming removed 2 bases at V and 5 bases at J, with 15 bases between. This CDR3 is built from 16 residues. The CDR3 is CAISEGLTEGTGELFF. The CDR3 nucleotides are TGTGCCATCAGTGAGGGCCTGACGGAGGGAACCGGGGAGCTGTTTTTT.

The chain employs TRBV24-1 and TRBJ1-1, with 7 nucleotides matching TRBD1. The CDR3 loop spans 15 amino acids. Germline-derived CDR1 and CDR2 are KGHDR and SFDVKD. V shed 6 bases, J shed 5 bases, and the junction held 11 bases outside the gene matches. The CDR3 bases are TGTGCCACCAGTACAGGGGCCTTGGGAAAAACTGAAGCTTTCTTT. Translating gives CATSTGALGKTEAFF.

This clone was counted a few times. CDR3 sequence (DNA): TGTGCCAGCAGTGAATCCCTCCCAGGGACTGGTTCACCCCTCCACTTT. Translated: CASSESLPGTGSPLHF. This chain joins TRBV6-1 and TRBJ1-6; tentatively, D is TRBD1 (5 bases). This CDR3 is built from 16 residues. V dropped 2 bases and J dropped 9 bases, with 17 bases sitting between them. The V gene's germline CDR1 is MNHNS and CDR2 SASEGT.

This clone is medium-sized in the sample. The rearrangement links TRBV20-1 to TRBJ2-3, with a possible D match to TRBD2 (6 bases). Deletions cut 2 bases from V and 3 bases from J, with 9 bases between. CDR3 length equals 13 residues. CDR1 and CDR2 (germline): DFQATT, SNEGSKA (reference sequence). The CDR3 DNA follows: TGCAGTGCTAGATTACGGGGGACAGATACGCAGTATTTT. This translates into CSARLRGTDTQYF.

This clone is categorized as medium-sized. J is TRBJ2-1 and V is TRBV5-1; 16 nucleotides align to TRBD2. The CDR3 covers 17 residues. From germline, CDR1 is SGHRS and CDR2 YFSETQ. The V gene end was trimmed by 3 bases and the J gene end by 7 bases; junction bases not matched to a gene: 7. The CDR3 region has the DNA TGCGCCAGCAGCTCGGGACTAGCGGGAGGGCCCCGGAATGAGCAGTTCTTC. Translated: CASSSGLAGGPRNEQFF.

In this sample, this clone turned up a few times. The V gene is TRBV6-1, the J gene TRBJ2-2, with 8 bases fitting TRBD1. From germline, CDR1 is MNHNS and CDR2 SASEGT. V shed 6 bases, J shed 4 bases, and the junction held 4 bases outside the gene matches. This CDR3 is 14 amino acids long. The CDR3 is CASRVDRGTGELFF. The DNA for the CDR3 is TGTGCCAGCAGGGTCGACAGGGGCACCGGGGAGCTGTTTTTT.